The clone carrying this TCR beta chain was seen a few times. Its antigen is undetermined. Preparing the TCRbeta library involved the use of unique molecular identifiers. TCRdb passed the PCR reads through MiXCR, listing each CDR3 protein once. The data contain 480,000 or so distinct CDR3 sequences, more than 9% of them seen just once; the ten biggest clones take up 2% to 2.5%. These data come from a study of T-cell reconstitution after alpha-beta-depleted transplantation in children. General study findings and limits: Day-60 TCRbeta diversity that was high in some patients was derived from surviving recipient T cells and thymic progenitors.

The CDR3 has 17 amino acids. V gave up 9 bases and J gave up 0 bases, with 20 bases separating them. Germline lookup yields CDR1 KGHDR and CDR2 SFDVKD. The sequence derives from a child aged 2 to 10 with inherited bone marrow failure, due to receive a stem cell transplant. The sequencing used PBMCs, collected before TCRalphabeta/CD19-depleted stem cell transplant. The chain links TRBV24-1 to TRBJ2-1, with D perhaps given as TRBD1 or TRBD2 (5 bases each). The CDR3 DNA follows: TGTGCCACCGCAGGGAGTGCCGGCAAAAGCTCCTACAATGAGCAGTTCTTC. Protein: CATAGSAGKSSYNEQFF.